The 2 T cell receptor beta chains in this list originate from one sample, sequenced in a study of spatial heterogeneity in lung cancer. Time point here: sample taken at primary tumor resection. Whole RNA was taken from tumor, nontumor lung or frozen PBMC; it was then sequenced unsorted. TCRdb reprocessed the 5' RACE reads via MiXCR and lists one record per CDR3 protein. The table has just under 95,000 distinct CDR3 sequences, around 12% seen once. Here the sequenced sample was PBMCs, taken at surgery. These receptors were taken from a male donor with early-stage non-small cell lung cancer.

The J gene is TRBJ2-6, the V gene TRBV6-5; weak D call: TRBD1 (5 bases). The V gene lost 1 base and the J gene lost 4 bases, with 8 bases spanning the gap. In germline, CDR1 is MNHEY, CDR2 SVGAGI. The CDR3 is 15 residues long. The CDR3 coding sequence is TGTGCCAGCAGTTACTATGGGGCCGGGGCCAACGTCCTGACTTTC. Amino acid sequence: CASSYYGAGANVLTF.

This clonotype has just a few counts. The rearrangement joins TRBV7-2 to TRBJ1-6, with D hard to call. Germline V gives CDR1 SGHTA, CDR2 FQGNSA. The CDR3 is made up of 16 amino acids. The V gene lost 6 bases and the J gene lost 6 bases, with 18 bases spanning the gap. CDR3: CASRSSSGNSNSPLHF. CDR3 nucleotides: TGTGCCAGCAGATCTAGTTCGGGGAATTCTAATTCACCCCTCCACTTT.